One T cell receptor beta chain is described in this entry. CDR1 and CDR2 from the germline V gene are LNHDA and SQIVND (reference sequence). This CDR3 contains 14 residues. The V and J ends lost 7 bases and 5 bases respectively, with 14 bases between them. TCRdb keeps only in-frame clones here, not all; method: immunoSEQ multiplex PCR. The sample holds around 110,000 clones; roughly nine tenths are singletons and the top ten take about 1.1%. This entry is derived from a study of control samples from healthy donors and cancer patients. Sequencing used PBMCs. The TCR comes from a woman in her 50s with colorectal cancer. The chain is built from TRBV19 and TRBJ1-4; D call uncertain. The CDR3 sequence is CASTDLDVNEKLFF. The CDR3 coding sequence is TGTGCCAGTACCGATTTGGACGTAAATGAAAAACTGTTTTTT.